This T cell receptor (beta chain) is drawn from a study of T-cell reconstitution after alpha-beta-depleted transplantation in children. V shed 0 bases, J shed 1 base, and the junction held 7 bases outside the gene matches. The CDR3 length is 17 residues. From germline, CDR1 is LGHNA and CDR2 YSLEER. This clonotype was found a few times. What it recognizes is unknown. Unique molecular identifiers featured in how the TCRbeta library was prepared. TCRdb reprocessed the PCR reads with MiXCR, giving one entry per CDR3 protein. The sample has 550,000 to 600,000 distinct CDR3 sequences, 20% to 25% seen once. Study-wide findings and caveats: After transplant, high TCRbeta diversity at day 60 in some patients arose from surviving recipient T cells and thymic progenitors. Expanded clones from the graft, numbering several hundred, reportedly supplied alpha-beta T cells about two months after transplant. Most T-cell counts and diversity one year after the transplant came from T cells that were newly produced.

This specimen was PBMCs, mostly from graft donor cells, taken 360 days after TCRalphabeta/CD19-depleted stem cell transplant. The chain couples TRBV4-3 to TRBJ2-3, with 7 nucleotides matching TRBD1. The clonotype originates from a boy younger than two who had a stem cell transplant for acute myeloid leukemia, so the T cells may come from the graft donor. The CDR3 DNA reads TGCGCCAGCAGCCAAGATACCCCCGGGACAGGCACAGATACGCAGTATTTT. It encodes CASSQDTPGTGTDTQYF.